Each of the 3 T cell receptor beta chains below was sequenced from the same sample in a study of T cell changes during pregnancy in multiple sclerosis. Profiling relied on immunoSEQ multiplex PCR, and the TCRdb table lists in-frame clones only, not all of them. The table lists 9,500 to 15,000 clones, 85% to 90% of them singletons. The source material was CD8+ T cells from peripheral blood mononuclear cells, sampled in the second trimester of pregnancy. These receptors all come from a female donor in good health, enrolled as a control in a pregnancy study.

This clone is a singleton in its sample. The J gene is TRBJ2-7, the V gene TRBV29-1, with 8 positions matching TRBD1. The CDR3 is 13 amino acids. Germline V gene lookup returns CDR1 SQVTM and CDR2 ANQGSEA. The junction had 2 bases not matched to a gene; V was cut back by 2 bases and J by 2 bases. The CDR3 DNA reads as TGCAGCGTTGAACGGGACAGGCCCTACGAGCAGTACTTC. The encoded protein is CSVERDRPYEQYF.

The chain has TRBV13 and TRBJ2-7; 11 bases align to TRBD2. The CDR3 totals 19 residues. Per the germline V gene, CDR1 is PRHDT and CDR2 is FYEKMQ (reference sequence). V lost 5 bases to trimming and J lost 3 bases; unmatched junction nucleotides: 18. The CDR3 reads CASSPQGLADPRRSYEQYF. In DNA, the CDR3 is TGTGCCAGCAGCCCCCAGGGACTAGCGGATCCTAGAAGGAGCTACGAGCAGTACTTC.

Judged by abundance, this clone is large. The J gene is TRBJ2-1, the V gene TRBV5-6; TRBD1 agrees at 7 bases. The CDR3 length is 15 residues. The germline CDR1 and CDR2 sequences are SGHDT and YYEEEE. The J segment lost 3 bases and the V segment lost 4 bases, leaving 7 bases of the junction unmatched. In DNA, the CDR3 is TGTGCCAGCAGCGCCGGACAGGTGAGCTACAATGAGCAGTTCTTC. Translation gives CASSAGQVSYNEQFF.